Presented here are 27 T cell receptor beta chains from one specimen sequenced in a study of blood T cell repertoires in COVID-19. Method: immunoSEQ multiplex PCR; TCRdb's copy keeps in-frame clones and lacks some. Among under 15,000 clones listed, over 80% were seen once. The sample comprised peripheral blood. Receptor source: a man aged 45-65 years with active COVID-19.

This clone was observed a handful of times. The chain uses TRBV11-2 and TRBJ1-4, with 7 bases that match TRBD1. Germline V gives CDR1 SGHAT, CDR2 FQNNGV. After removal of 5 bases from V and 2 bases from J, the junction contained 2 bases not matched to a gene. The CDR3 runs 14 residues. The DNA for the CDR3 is TGTGCCAGCAGCGAGACAGGGACTAATGAAAAACTGTTTTTT. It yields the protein CASSETGTNEKLFF.

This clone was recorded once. The CDR3: CASSPPRTDTYEQYF. The DNA of the CDR3 is TGTGCCAGCAGCCCACCAAGAACGGACACCTACGAGCAGTACTTC. V and J are TRBV7-9 and TRBJ2-7, with a possible D match to TRBD1 (5 bases). The CDR3 extends over 15 amino acids. Germline V gives CDR1 SEHNR, CDR2 FQNEAQ (reference sequence). Between the trimmed V and J ends, which lost 5 bases and 2 bases, there was a span of 16 bases.

The CDR3 sequence: CASSQAESGNTIYF. CDR3 DNA: TGCGCCAGCAGCCAAGCTGAGTCTGGAAACACCATATATTTT. The chain couples TRBV4-1 to TRBJ1-3; no clear D gene. The CDR3 contains 14 residues. With 1 base removed from V and 1 base from J, the gap between germline ends came to 5 bases. Germline V gives CDR1 MGHRA, CDR2 YSYEKL.

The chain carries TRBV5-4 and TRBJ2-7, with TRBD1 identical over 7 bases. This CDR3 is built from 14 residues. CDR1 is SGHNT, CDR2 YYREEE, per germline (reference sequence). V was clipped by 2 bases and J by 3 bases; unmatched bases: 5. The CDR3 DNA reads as TGTGCCAGCAGCTTCCACCGGGACAGCTACGAGCAGTACTTC. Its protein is CASSFHRDSYEQYF.

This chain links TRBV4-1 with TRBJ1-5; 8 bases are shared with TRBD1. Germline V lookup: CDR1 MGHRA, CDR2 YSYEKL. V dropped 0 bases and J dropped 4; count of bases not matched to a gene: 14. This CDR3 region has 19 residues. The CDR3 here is CASSQEEWFQGAMNQPQHF. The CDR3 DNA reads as TGCGCCAGCAGCCAAGAAGAGTGGTTCCAGGGGGCTATGAATCAGCCCCAGCATTTT.

CDR3 sequence (DNA): TGTGCCAGCAGCTTAGAGGTAGCTGGGGGGATGGAGACCCAGTACTTC. Translation gives CASSLEVAGGMETQYF. V usage is TRBV11-2 and J usage is TRBJ2-5, with a possible D match to TRBD2 (6 bases). CDR1 SGHAT and CDR2 FQNNGV come from the germline V gene. The CDR3 contains 16 residues. Trimming left V 0 bases short and J 5 bases short, with 16 bases between.

The CDR3 region has the DNA TGTGCCAGTAGTATAGCTCTAGGGGAACACTACGAGCAGTACTTC. Translating gives CASSIALGEHYEQYF. V usage is TRBV19 and J usage is TRBJ2-7; tentatively, D is TRBD1 (5 bases). The CDR3 covers 15 residues. V lost 1 base, J lost 3 bases, and 13 bases lay in between. Germline CDR1 reads LNHDA; CDR2 reads SQIVND (reference sequence).

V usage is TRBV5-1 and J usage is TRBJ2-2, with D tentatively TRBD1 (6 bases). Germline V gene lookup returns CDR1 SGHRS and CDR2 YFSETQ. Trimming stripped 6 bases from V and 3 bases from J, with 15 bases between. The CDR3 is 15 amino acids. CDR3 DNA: TGCGCCAGCACCGGGGAGCAGGGGTACACCGGGGAGCTGTTTTTT. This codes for CASTGEQGYTGELFF.

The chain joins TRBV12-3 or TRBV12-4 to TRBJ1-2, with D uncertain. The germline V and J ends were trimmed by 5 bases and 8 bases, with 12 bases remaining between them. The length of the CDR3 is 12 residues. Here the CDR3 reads CASSVGGWGYTF. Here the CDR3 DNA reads TGTGCCAGCAGTGTGGGAGGATGGGGCTACACCTTC.

The DNA of the CDR3 is TGTGCCAGCAGTTTCGGTCACCCGAACACCGGGGAGCTGTTTTTT. Protein sequence: CASSFGHPNTGELFF. V is TRBV27 and J is TRBJ2-2; D is unclear. Germline CDR1 reads MNHEY; CDR2 reads SMNVEV (reference sequence). The V gene lost 3 bases and the J gene lost 0 bases, with 8 bases spanning the gap. CDR3 size: 15 residues.

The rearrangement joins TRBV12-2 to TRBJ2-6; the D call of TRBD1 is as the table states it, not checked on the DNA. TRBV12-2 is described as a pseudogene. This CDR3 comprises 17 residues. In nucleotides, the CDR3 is TGTGCAAGTCGCCCAGGACAGGCCCGCTCTGGGGCCAACGTCCTGACTTTC. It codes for CASRPGQARSGANVLTF.

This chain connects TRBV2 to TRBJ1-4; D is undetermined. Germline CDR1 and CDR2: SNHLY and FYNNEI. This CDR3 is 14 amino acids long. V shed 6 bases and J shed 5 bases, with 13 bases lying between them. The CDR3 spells CASRLLLTNEKLFF. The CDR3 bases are TGTGCCAGCAGACTCCTCCTCACCAATGAAAAACTGTTTTTT.

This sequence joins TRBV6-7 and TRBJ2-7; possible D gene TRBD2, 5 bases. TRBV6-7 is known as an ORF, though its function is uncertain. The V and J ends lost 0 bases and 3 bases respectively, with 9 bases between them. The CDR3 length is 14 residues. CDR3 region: CASSYSYRGYEQYF. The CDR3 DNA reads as TGTGCCAGCAGTTACTCATACCGGGGCTACGAGCAGTACTTC.

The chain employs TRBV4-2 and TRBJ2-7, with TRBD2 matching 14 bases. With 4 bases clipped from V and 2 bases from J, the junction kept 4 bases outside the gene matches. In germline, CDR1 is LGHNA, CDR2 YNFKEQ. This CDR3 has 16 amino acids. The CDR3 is CASSPSGLAGAYEQYF. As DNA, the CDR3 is TGTGCCAGCAGCCCGTCGGGACTAGCGGGAGCCTACGAGCAGTACTTC.

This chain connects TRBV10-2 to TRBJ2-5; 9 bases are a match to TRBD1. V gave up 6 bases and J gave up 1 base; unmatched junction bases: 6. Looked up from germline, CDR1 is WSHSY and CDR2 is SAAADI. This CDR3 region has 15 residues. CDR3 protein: CASSRDRVRQETQYF. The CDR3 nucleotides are TGCGCCAGCAGCCGGGACAGGGTCCGCCAAGAGACCCAGTACTTC.

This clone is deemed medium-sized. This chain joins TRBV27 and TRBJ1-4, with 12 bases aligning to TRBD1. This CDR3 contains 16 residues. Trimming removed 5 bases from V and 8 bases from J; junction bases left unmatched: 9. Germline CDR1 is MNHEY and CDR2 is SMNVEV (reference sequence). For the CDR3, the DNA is TGTGCCAGCAGTCCGGGACAGGGGGCATTTAGCGAAAAACTGTTTTTT. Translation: CASSPGQGAFSEKLFF.

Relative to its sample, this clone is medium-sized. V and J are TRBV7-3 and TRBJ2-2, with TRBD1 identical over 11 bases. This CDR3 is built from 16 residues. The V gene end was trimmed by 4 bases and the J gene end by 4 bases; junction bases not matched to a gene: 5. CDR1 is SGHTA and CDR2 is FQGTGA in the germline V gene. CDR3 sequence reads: CASSSGQGAVTGELFF. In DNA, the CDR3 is TGTGCCAGCAGCTCAGGACAGGGGGCGGTCACCGGGGAGCTGTTTTTT.

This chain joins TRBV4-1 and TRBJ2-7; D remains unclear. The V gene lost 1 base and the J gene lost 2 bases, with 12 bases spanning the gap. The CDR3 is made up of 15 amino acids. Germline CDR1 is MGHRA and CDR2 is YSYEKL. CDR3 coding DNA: TGCGCCAGCAGCCAAGGCCAGGTTCAAGCCTACGAGCAGTACTTC. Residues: CASSQGQVQAYEQYF.

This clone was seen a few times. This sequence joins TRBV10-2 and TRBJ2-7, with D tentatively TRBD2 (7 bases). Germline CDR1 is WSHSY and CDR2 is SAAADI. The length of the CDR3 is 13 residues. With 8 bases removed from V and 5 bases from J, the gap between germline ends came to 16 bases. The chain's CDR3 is CASGGREFNEQYF. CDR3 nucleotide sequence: TGCGCCAGCGGGGGGCGGGAGTTCAACGAGCAGTACTTC.

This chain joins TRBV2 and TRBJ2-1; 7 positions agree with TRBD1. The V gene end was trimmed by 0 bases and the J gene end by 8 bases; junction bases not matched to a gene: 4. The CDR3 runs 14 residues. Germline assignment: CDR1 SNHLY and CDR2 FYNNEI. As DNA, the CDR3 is TGTGCCAGCAGTGAAGCACGAGGGGGCGATGAGCAGTTCTTC. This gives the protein CASSEARGGDEQFF.

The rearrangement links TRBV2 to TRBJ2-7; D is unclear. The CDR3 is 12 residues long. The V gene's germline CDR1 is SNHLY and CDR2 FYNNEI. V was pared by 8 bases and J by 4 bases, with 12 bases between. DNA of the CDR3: TGTGCCAGCCTAATAGAGGATTACGAGCAGTACTTC. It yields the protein CASLIEDYEQYF.

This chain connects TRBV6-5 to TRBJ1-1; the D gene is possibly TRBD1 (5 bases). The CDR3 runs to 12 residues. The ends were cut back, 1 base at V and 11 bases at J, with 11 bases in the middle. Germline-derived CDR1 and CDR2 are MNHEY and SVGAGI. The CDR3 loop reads CASSYWAGFAFF. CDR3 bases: TGTGCCAGCAGTTACTGGGCAGGGTTCGCTTTCTTT.

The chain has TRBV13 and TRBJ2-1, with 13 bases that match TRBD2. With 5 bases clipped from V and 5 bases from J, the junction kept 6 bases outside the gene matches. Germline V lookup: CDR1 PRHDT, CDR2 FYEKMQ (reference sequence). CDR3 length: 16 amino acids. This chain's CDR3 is CASSASGTSGNNEQFF. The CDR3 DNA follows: TGTGCCAGCAGCGCGTCCGGGACTAGCGGGAACAATGAGCAGTTCTTC.

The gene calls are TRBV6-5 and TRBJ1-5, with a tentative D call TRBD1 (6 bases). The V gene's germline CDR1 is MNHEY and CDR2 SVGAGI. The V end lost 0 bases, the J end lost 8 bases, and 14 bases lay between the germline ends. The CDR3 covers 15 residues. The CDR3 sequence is CASSYSTGRGEPQHF. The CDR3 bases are TGTGCCAGCAGTTACTCGACGGGCAGGGGTGAGCCCCAGCATTTT.

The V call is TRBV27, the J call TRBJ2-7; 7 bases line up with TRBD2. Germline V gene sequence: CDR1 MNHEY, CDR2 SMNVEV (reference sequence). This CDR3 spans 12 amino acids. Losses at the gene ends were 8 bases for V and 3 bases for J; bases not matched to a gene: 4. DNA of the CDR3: TGTGCCAGCGGGGAGGGTAGCTACGAGCAGTACTTC. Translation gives CASGEGSYEQYF.

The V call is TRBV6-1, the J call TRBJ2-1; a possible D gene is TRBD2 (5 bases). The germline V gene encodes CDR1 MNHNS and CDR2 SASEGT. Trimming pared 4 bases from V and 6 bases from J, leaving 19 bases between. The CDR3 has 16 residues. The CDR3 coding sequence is TGTGCCAGCAGTGTATCCGGTCGGGGTTTCCGCAATGAGCAGTTCTTC. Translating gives CASSVSGRGFRNEQFF.

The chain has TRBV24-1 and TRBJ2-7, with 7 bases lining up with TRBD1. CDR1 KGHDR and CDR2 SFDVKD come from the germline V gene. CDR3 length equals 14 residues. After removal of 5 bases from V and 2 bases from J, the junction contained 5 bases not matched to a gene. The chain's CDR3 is CATSGPGGTYEQYF. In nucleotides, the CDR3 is TGTGCCACCAGTGGTCCAGGGGGAACCTACGAGCAGTACTTC.